These 30 T cell receptor beta chains were all obtained from the same sample, sequenced in a study of CD8+ T cells in alopecia areata (dated by TCRdb to between 2018 and 2020). The time point label for this specimen denotes: 24 weeks on oral tofacitinib. This specimen's treatment or condition label, per the study, means: oral pan-JAK inhibitor, 5-10 mg twice daily. Libraries came from the immunoSEQ multiplex PCR assay. RNA was extracted from all samples and reverse transcribed into cDNA, which served as template for TCR sequencing. The table comes from immuneACCESS by way of TCRdb, which keeps in-frame sequences with V and J called. Part of the clones is missing from these tables; in studies checked, under half for an unresolved V gene and the rest for unknown reasons. The sample table records about 90,000 clones; 44% of these occur just once. The ten largest clonotypes hold about 17% of the sample.

The sample in question was CD8+ T cells sorted from blood, obtained at week 24, from a patient treated with tofacitinib. The receptors stem from a human donor with alopecia areata.

This chain uses TRBV28 with TRBJ2-1, with 9 bases that match TRBD2. The germline gives CDR1 MDHEN, CDR2 SYDVKM. CDR3 length equals 15 residues. V lost 2 bases and J lost 5; bases outside the gene matches: 4. CDR3 region: CASSLIVAGDNEQFF. In DNA form, the CDR3 reads TGTGCCAGCAGTTTAATCGTAGCGGGGGACAATGAGCAGTTCTTC.

The V and J genes are TRBV6-1 and TRBJ2-2; TRBD2 is a possible D gene (6 bases). Trimming shortened V by 1 base and J by 4 bases, and 7 bases separated the two germline ends. The CDR3 consists of 14 residues. Germline assignment: CDR1 MNHNS and CDR2 SASEGT. CDR3 loop: CASSEGGVTGELFF. The CDR3 DNA follows: TGTGCCAGCAGTGAAGGGGGGGTCACCGGGGAGCTGTTTTTT.

This clone was picked up a small number of times. This chain joins TRBV9 and TRBJ2-7, with D perhaps matching TRBD1 or TRBD2 (5 bases each). CDR1 is SGDLS and CDR2 is YYNGEE in the germline V gene. V dropped 3 bases and J dropped 2 bases, with 15 bases sitting between them. The CDR3 covers 15 residues. In DNA, the CDR3 is TGTGCCAGCAGCGAGTGGGACGGGTTGGCCTACGAGCAGTACTTC. Amino acid sequence: CASSEWDGLAYEQYF. Drawing the rest from reference TRBV9 and TRBJ2-7, the complete variable domain is DSGVTQTPKHLITATGQRVTLRCSPRSGDLSVYWYQQSLDQGLQFLIQYYNGEERAKGNILERFSAQQFPDLHSELNLSSLELGDSALYFCASSEWDGLAYEQYFGPGTRLTVT.

This clone was detected a few times. The rearrangement joins TRBV29-1 to TRBJ2-1; D is perhaps TRBD1 or TRBD2 (5 bases each). Trimming removed 3 bases from V and 14 bases from J, with 14 bases in between. The CDR3 is made up of 11 amino acids. Germline V gene lookup returns CDR1 SQVTM and CDR2 ANQGSEA. CDR3 nucleotides: TGCAGCGTTGACGGTGGGGGACCCAAGTTCTTC. Amino acid sequence: CSVDGGGPKFF.

The chain combines TRBV2 with TRBJ2-1; no firm D call. This CDR3 comprises 15 residues. Looked up from germline, CDR1 is SNHLY and CDR2 is FYNNEI. V was clipped by 8 bases and J by 2 bases, with 16 bases between them. DNA of the CDR3: TGTGCCAGCCCGTACGCGGCGACCCCCTACAATGAGCAGTTCTTC. It translates to CASPYAATPYNEQFF.

The rearrangement uses TRBV18 and TRBJ1-1, with no clear D. From germline, CDR1 is KGHSH and CDR2 LQKENI. The CDR3 has 12 amino acids. V lost 2 bases to trimming and J lost 3 bases, with 4 bases between them. The DNA for the CDR3 is TGTGCCAGCTCACCAAGGGACACTGAAGCTTTCTTT. Its translation: CASSPRDTEAFF.

A remark on this clone: A read error may explain this, as a much larger clone is one base away. At the DNA level, this CDR3 is encoded by other sequences in the same sample as well. V gene TRBV7-9 combines with J gene TRBJ2-7; D gene ambiguous. This CDR3 comprises 11 residues. The V gene's germline CDR1 is SEHNR and CDR2 FQNEAQ (reference sequence). V was cut by 5 bases and J by 1 base, with 3 bases left in between. CDR3 sequence: CASSPSYEQYF. CDR3 DNA: TGTGCCAGCAGCCCATCCTACGAGCAGTACTTC.

DNA of the CDR3: TGTGCCAGCAGCGTAGTTGGGACTTCTGCCTCCTACGAGCAGTACTTC. Translated, it gives CASSVVGTSASYEQYF. The J gene is TRBJ2-7, the V gene TRBV9, with a tentative D call TRBD2 (6 bases). The CDR3 runs to 16 residues. Trimming removed 0 bases from V and 0 bases from J, with 13 bases in between. Germline values: CDR1 SGDLS, CDR2 YYNGEE. Full variable domain (outside the CDR3, taken from reference TRBV9 and TRBJ2-7): DSGVTQTPKHLITATGQRVTLRCSPRSGDLSVYWYQQSLDQGLQFLIQYYNGEERAKGNILERFSAQQFPDLHSELNLSSLELGDSALYFCASSVVGTSASYEQYFGPGTRLTVT.

V usage is TRBV9 and J usage is TRBJ2-5; 9 bases match TRBD2. Germline V CDR1 and CDR2: SGDLS, YYNGEE. V was clipped by 7 bases and J by 2 bases; unmatched bases: 9. This CDR3 region has 15 residues. CDR3 loop: CASAHSGSPQETQYF. The CDR3 DNA sequence: TGTGCCAGCGCCCATAGCGGGAGCCCACAAGAGACCCAGTACTTC.

The chain is built from TRBV6-6 and TRBJ2-3, with D tentatively TRBD2 (6 bases). V was cut by 5 bases and J by 4 bases, with 13 bases left in between. The germline gives CDR1 MNHNY, CDR2 SVGAGI (reference sequence). The CDR3 is made up of 14 amino acids. CDR3 nucleotides: TGTGCCAGCAGTCGAGCAGGAGGGGCAGATACGCAGTATTTT. Its translation is CASSRAGGADTQYF.

The chain employs TRBV7-9 and TRBJ2-7, with D possibly TRBD2 on 5 matching bases. Germline CDR1 is SEHNR and CDR2 is FQNEAQ (reference sequence). The V end was cut by 6 bases, the J end by 2 bases, with 14 bases between. The CDR3 is 14 amino acids. The CDR3 region has the DNA TGTGCCAGCAGTTCCTCGGGGTCTCCCTACGAGCAGTACTTC. Residues: CASSSSGSPYEQYF.

This clone has only a few counts. V and J are TRBV9 and TRBJ2-3, with no clear D. V was clipped by 3 bases and J by 2 bases, with 4 bases between them. The germline V gene encodes CDR1 SGDLS and CDR2 YYNGEE. The CDR3 contains 12 residues. This CDR3 reads CASSGFTDTQYF. In nucleotides, the CDR3 is TGTGCCAGCAGCGGATTCACAGATACGCAGTATTTT. The full variable domain, with the rest looked up from reference TRBV9 and TRBJ2-3, is DSGVTQTPKHLITATGQRVTLRCSPRSGDLSVYWYQQSLDQGLQFLIQYYNGEERAKGNILERFSAQQFPDLHSELNLSSLELGDSALYFCASSGFTDTQYFGPGTRLTVL.

This chain joins TRBV25-1 and TRBJ1-2; D unclear. V was pared by 3 bases and J by 1 base, with 15 bases between. This CDR3 has 16 amino acids. Per germline, CDR1 MGHDK and CDR2 SYGVNS. CDR3 bases: TGTGCCAGCAGTGATGGTAACTGGGGATTTAACTATGGCTACACCTTC. This translates into CASSDGNWGFNYGYTF.

The J gene is TRBJ2-7, the V gene TRBV6-5; 12 bases align to TRBD2. CDR1 is MNHEY, CDR2 SVGAGI, per germline. The CDR3 totals 16 residues. Unmatched junction bases numbered 6, after V lost 4 bases and J lost 2 bases. CDR3 sequence (DNA): TGTGCCAGCAGTTCGACTAGCGGGAGTTCTGCCTACGAGCAGTACTTC. Translating it yields CASSSTSGSSAYEQYF.

This clone was seen a handful of times. The chain employs TRBV19 and TRBJ2-1; 7 nucleotides align to TRBD2. V shed 9 bases and J 4 bases; nucleotides not matched to a gene: 6. The CDR3 totals 13 residues. Germline V CDR1 and CDR2: LNHDA, SQIVND (reference sequence). The DNA of the CDR3 is TGTGCCAGCGGGGACTACCAATACAATGAGCAGTTCTTC. Translation: CASGDYQYNEQFF.

The chain uses TRBV19 and TRBJ1-2; no reliable D call. Trimming cost V 10 bases and J 11 bases, with 17 bases left between them. CDR1 is LNHDA, CDR2 SQIVND, per germline (reference sequence). This CDR3 contains 11 residues. The CDR3 DNA reads as TGTGCCACTAAAGACGGCGTCTGGTACACCTTC. Its protein is CATKDGVWYTF. The full variable domain, rest sourced from reference TRBV19 and TRBJ1-2, is DGGITQSPKYLFRKEGQNVTLSCEQNLNHDAMYWYRQDPGQGLRLIYYSQIVNDFQKGDIAEGYSVSREKKESFPLTVTSAQKNPTAFYLCATKDGVWYTFGSGTRLTVV.

This clone came up a few times. This chain links TRBV11-2 with TRBJ1-5, with unresolved D. The germline V gene encodes CDR1 SGHAT and CDR2 FQNNGV. CDR3 length: 13 amino acids. The ends were cut back, 3 bases at V and 7 bases at J, with 10 bases in the middle. The chain's CDR3 is CASSFSTEQPQHF. In nucleotides, the CDR3 is TGTGCCAGCAGCTTCTCCACCGAACAGCCCCAGCATTTT.

The rearrangement joins TRBV7-6 to TRBJ1-5, with D possibly matching TRBD1 (6 bases). The CDR3 spans 15 residues. V lost 1 base and J lost 5, with 12 bases in between. CDR1 is SGHVS, CDR2 FNYEAQ, per germline. The CDR3 region is CASSLDWGADQPQHF. For the CDR3, the DNA is TGTGCCAGCAGCTTAGATTGGGGGGCGGATCAGCCCCAGCATTTT. Variable domain in full (rest from reference TRBV7-6 and TRBJ1-5): GAGVSQSPRYKVTKRGQDVALRCDPISGHVSLYWYRQALGQGPEFLTYFNYEAQQDKSGLPNDRFSAERPEGSISTLTIQRTEQRDSAMYRCASSLDWGADQPQHFGDGTRLSIL.

In this sample, this clone turned up a few times. This sequence joins TRBV21-1 and TRBJ1-2. TRBV21-1 is described as a pseudogene. The CDR3 length is 11 residues. As DNA, the CDR3 is TGTGCCAGTGCAGGGACGTATGGCTACACCTTC. Translation: CASAGTYGYTF.

The rearrangement uses TRBV9 and TRBJ2-1; 7 bases match TRBD2. This CDR3 contains 15 residues. From germline, CDR1 is SGDLS and CDR2 YYNGEE. V lost 0 bases to trimming and J lost 7 bases; unmatched junction nucleotides: 7. The CDR3 region has the DNA TGTGCCAGCAGCGTAGTCGAGGGAGGGCGAAATGAGCAGTTCTTC. Translation gives CASSVVEGGRNEQFF.

The sample holds a few counts of this clone. The chain recombines TRBV5-1 with TRBJ2-1; D might be TRBD2 (6 bases). CDR3 size: 14 residues. Per the germline V gene, CDR1 is SGHRS and CDR2 is YFSETQ. The V and J ends lost 2 bases and 8 bases respectively, with 14 bases between them. The CDR3 loop is CASSFGAGSDEQFF. The CDR3 DNA sequence: TGCGCCAGCAGCTTCGGGGCGGGAAGCGATGAGCAGTTCTTC.

This chain connects TRBV29-1 to TRBJ2-2; D tentatively fits TRBD1 or TRBD2 (5 bases each). The CDR3 extends over 12 amino acids. The germline V gene encodes CDR1 SQVTM and CDR2 ANQGSEA. V dropped 5 bases and J dropped 3 bases, with 7 bases sitting between them. In nucleotides, the CDR3 is TGCAGCGTTCTGGGGGACACCGGGGAGCTGTTTTTT. The encoded protein is CSVLGDTGELFF.

The CDR3 DNA follows: TGTGCCAGCATTGGGACAGGGAGCGGAGCTTTCTTT. The encoded protein is CASIGTGSGAFF. The rearrangement joins TRBV2 to TRBJ1-1, with 9 bases matching TRBD1. Germline trimming cut 7 bases from V and 10 bases from J; bases unmatched to any gene: 7. From germline, CDR1 is SNHLY and CDR2 FYNNEI. The CDR3 consists of 12 residues.

V is TRBV30 and J is TRBJ1-1, with D possibly being TRBD1 (6 bases). The length of the CDR3 is 14 residues. From germline, CDR1 is GTSNPN and CDR2 SVGIG (reference sequence). Trimming left V 2 bases short and J 8 bases short, with 18 bases between. The DNA of the CDR3 is TGTGCCTGGAGTATGGGCAGGGGAGTGGGGGAAGCTTTCTTT. It codes for CAWSMGRGVGEAFF.

The J gene is TRBJ2-1, the V gene TRBV15, with D perhaps assigned TRBD1 or TRBD2 (7 bases each). The CDR3 contains 15 residues. V shed 5 bases and J shed 2 bases, with 13 bases lying between them. Germline CDR1 LNHNV, CDR2 YYDKDF (reference sequence). CDR3 sequence (DNA): TGTGCCACCAGCGGGAGGGGGCGACCCTACAATGAGCAGTTCTTC. Translated, it gives CATSGRGRPYNEQFF.

This clone was counted only a few times. V gene TRBV9 combines with J gene TRBJ1-1, with no clear D. Between the trimmed V and J ends, which lost 0 bases and 0 bases, there was a span of 6 bases. There are 14 residues in the CDR3. In germline, CDR1 is SGDLS, CDR2 YYNGEE. The CDR3 region is CASSVGQVNTEAFF. The CDR3 DNA sequence: TGTGCCAGCAGCGTAGGGCAGGTGAACACTGAAGCTTTCTTT.

V usage is TRBV25-1 and J usage is TRBJ2-5, with D possibly matching TRBD2 (6 bases). The CDR3 totals 13 residues. Germline values: CDR1 MGHDK, CDR2 SYGVNS. The V gene lost 6 bases and the J gene lost 5 bases, with 13 bases spanning the gap. CDR3 in amino acids: CASRGGSGETQYF. The DNA of the CDR3 is TGTGCCAGCAGGGGGGGTTCTGGGGAGACCCAGTACTTC.

The chain has TRBV27 and TRBJ2-7; either TRBD1 or TRBD2 may supply D (6 bases each). The V gene's germline CDR1 is MNHEY and CDR2 SMNVEV (reference sequence). The CDR3 totals 15 residues. V was pared by 2 bases and J by 0 bases, with 11 bases between. CDR3 coding DNA: TGTGCCAGCAGTTTAGGAGGGGGGCGCTCCTACGAGCAGTACTTC. It codes for CASSLGGGRSYEQYF.

The rearrangement joins TRBV4-3 to TRBJ2-6; no reliable D call. The germline V and J ends were trimmed by 4 bases and 2 bases, with 9 bases remaining between them. Germline CDR1 LGHNA, CDR2 YSLEER. There are 15 residues in the CDR3. For the CDR3, the DNA is TGCGCCAGCAGCCCCGCTGCAACTGGGGCCAACGTCCTGACTTTC. It specifies CASSPAATGANVLTF.

This clone turned up a few times. V gene TRBV4-3 combines with J gene TRBJ2-7, with 9 positions matching TRBD2. This CDR3 region has 15 residues. Germline CDR1 and CDR2: LGHNA and YSLEER. Trimming took 3 bases from V and 4 from J; bases not matched to a gene: 7. The CDR3 here is CASSQGVAGVYEQYF. In nucleotides, the CDR3 is TGCGCCAGCAGCCAGGGGGTAGCGGGAGTATACGAGCAGTACTTC.